This T cell receptor (beta chain) was identified during a study of control samples from healthy donors and cancer patients. Here immunoSEQ multiplex PCR was the method, and the copy in TCRdb shows in-frame clones only, minus some. This table holds about 170,000 clones, around 93% found once. Trimming removed 1 base from V and 4 bases from J, with 11 bases in between. From germline, CDR1 is SGHDT and CDR2 YYEEEE. This CDR3 contains 14 residues. The chain carries TRBV5-6 and TRBJ1-2; a weak D match, TRBD1 (6 bases). The sample consisted of blood. This TCR was sampled from a woman between 55 and 75 years old in good health. The CDR3 nucleotides read TGTGCCAGCAGCTTGTTGGGGGCCGTCTATGGCTACACCTTC. This codes for CASSLLGAVYGYTF.